The present T cell receptor beta chain was sequenced within a study of cytomegalovirus exposure and HLA in healthy donors. In germline, CDR1 is GTSNPN, CDR2 SVGIG (reference sequence). Trimming shortened V by 3 bases and J by 5 bases, and 11 bases separated the two germline ends. This CDR3 region has 12 residues. Libraries were prepared by immunoSEQ multiplex PCR; TCRdb keeps only in-frame clonotypes and omits some of them. The data hold 150,000 to 200,000 clones, with about 86% observed a single time. The sequenced sample was PBMCs. The sequence came from a woman in her 30s in good health and CMV-seronegative. This chain connects TRBV30 to TRBJ2-7, with TRBD1 as a possible D gene (6 bases). The CDR3 loop reads CAWSSSGDEQYF. The CDR3 coding sequence is TGTGCCTGGAGCTCTTCAGGGGACGAGCAGTACTTC.